The T cell receptor (beta chain) described here comes from a study of monozygotic twins with inflammatory bowel disease. The CDR3 sequence is 12 residues long. CDR1 and CDR2 from the germline V gene are LNHDA and SQIVND (reference sequence). TCRdb re-called the 5' RACE reads and shows each CDR3 protein once, DNA omitted. This repertoire includes hundreds of thousands of distinct CDR3 sequences. The gene calls are TRBV19 and TRBJ2-1; TCRdb designates TRBD2, a call that cannot be tested without DNA. The receptor was isolated from a human donor with ulcerative colitis or Crohn's disease, or a healthy co-twin of an affected twin (not recorded which). The source material was blood. CDR3 in amino acids: CASSLWGDEQFF.